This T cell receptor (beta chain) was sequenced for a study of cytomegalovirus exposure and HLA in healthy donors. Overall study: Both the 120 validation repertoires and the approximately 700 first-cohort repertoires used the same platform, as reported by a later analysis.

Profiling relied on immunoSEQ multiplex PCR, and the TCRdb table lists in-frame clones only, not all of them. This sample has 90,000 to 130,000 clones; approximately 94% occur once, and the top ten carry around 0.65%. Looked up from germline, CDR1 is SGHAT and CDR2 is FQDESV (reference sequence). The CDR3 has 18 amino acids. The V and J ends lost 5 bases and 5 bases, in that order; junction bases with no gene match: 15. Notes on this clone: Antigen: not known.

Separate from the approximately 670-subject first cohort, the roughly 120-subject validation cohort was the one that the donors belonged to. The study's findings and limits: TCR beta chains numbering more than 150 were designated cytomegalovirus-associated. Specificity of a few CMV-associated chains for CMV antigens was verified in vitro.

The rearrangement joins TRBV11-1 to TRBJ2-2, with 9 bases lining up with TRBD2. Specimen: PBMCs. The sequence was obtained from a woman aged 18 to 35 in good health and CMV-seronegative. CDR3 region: CASSNIGAPSGGTGELFF. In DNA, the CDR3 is TGTGCCAGCAGCAATATAGGGGCCCCGAGCGGGGGGACCGGGGAGCTGTTTTTT.